This T cell receptor (beta chain) was sequenced in a study of cytomegalovirus exposure and HLA in healthy donors. Study results and limitations: TCR beta sequences reportedly predicted most subjects' HLA-A and HLA-B alleles accurately. There were reportedly fewer N-insertions in an Asian-associated ancestry cluster than the roughly 680-donor mean, in a later analysis. CMV serostatus alone was available as immune exposure information. Using a false discovery rate of 0.05, a later analysis showed that approximately 16,000 TCR beta sequences were associated with HLA alleles.

The PCR ran on 60 Vbeta and 13 Jbeta primers. Sequenced by immunoSEQ multiplex PCR; TCRdb stores in-frame clones only, minus some. The sample consists of some 180,000 clones, around 75% of them appearing once. The CDR3 is 14 amino acids. Germline values: CDR1 MNHEY, CDR2 SMNVEV (reference sequence). V shed 3 bases and J shed 1 base, with 9 bases lying between them. In the case of this clone: Its matching antigen is unknown.

The material sequenced was PBMCs. The V gene is TRBV27, the J gene TRBJ1-1; D perhaps matches TRBD1 (6 bases). The sequence was obtained from a female donor in good health and CMV-seronegative. The CDR3: CASSFGQTNTEAFF. The CDR3 nucleotides read TGTGCCAGCAGTTTCGGACAGACGAACACTGAAGCTTTCTTT.